Below, 13 T cell receptor beta chains from the same sample are listed, as sequenced in a study of identical twins. MiXCR was run by TCRdb on the 5' RACE reads, yielding one entry per CDR3 protein. The table shows around 1.7 million distinct CDR3 sequences, with roughly a third occurring only once. The specimen sequenced was cord blood. The origin of the receptors is a newborn girl in good health.

The chain combines TRBV5-1 with TRBJ2-3; TRBD2 matches 10 bases. CDR1 is SGHRS, CDR2 YFSETQ, per germline. The CDR3 is made up of 16 amino acids. The ends lost 1 base at V and 2 bases at J; junction bases unmatched: 4. CDR3 DNA sequence: TGCGCCAGCAGCTTGAACCTAGCGGGGGCCACAGATACGCAGTATTTT. It codes for CASSLNLAGATDTQYF.

The chain carries TRBV15 and TRBJ2-3; maybe TRBD1 (6 bases). The CDR3 totals 14 residues. CDR1 is LNHNV and CDR2 is YYDKDF in the germline V gene (reference sequence). Trimming took off 4 bases at V and 2 bases at J, with 10 bases between the two ends. CDR3 coding DNA: TGTGCCACCAGCAATTACAGGGTCACAGATACGCAGTATTTT. Amino acids: CATSNYRVTDTQYF.

The V gene is TRBV27, the J gene TRBJ1-1; D not certain. Trimming took 0 bases from V and 4 from J, leaving 9 bases between them. The germline V gene has CDR1 MNHEY and CDR2 SMNVEV (reference sequence). CDR3 size: 14 residues. The chain's CDR3 is CASSLSRRITEAFF. Written as DNA, the CDR3 is TGTGCCAGCAGTTTATCGAGACGGATCACTGAAGCTTTCTTT.

The chain couples TRBV4-2 to TRBJ2-5, with a possible D match to TRBD2 (5 bases). This CDR3 has 11 amino acids. The V end was cut by 2 bases, the J end by 11 bases, with 9 bases between. Germline values: CDR1 LGHNA, CDR2 YNFKEQ. CDR3 sequence (DNA): TGTGCCAGCAGCCAAACGTGGGAGCAGTACTTC. It is translated as CASSQTWEQYF.

The sample holds a few counts of this clonotype. The gene calls are TRBV6-5 and TRBJ2-7; D may be TRBD2 (6 bases). Germline V gives CDR1 MNHEY, CDR2 SVGAGI. The CDR3 contains 15 residues. V was pared by 4 bases and J by 2 bases, with 15 bases between. CDR3: CASSLVADPTYEQYF. In nucleotides, the CDR3 is TGTGCCAGCAGTTTAGTAGCGGACCCCACCTACGAGCAGTACTTC.

This clonotype was counted only a few times. The junction and the germline gene differ at one end; a read error may be behind it. This chain joins TRBV20-1 and TRBJ2-7, with a weak D call TRBD2 (6 bases). There are 17 residues in the CDR3. Germline CDR1 reads DFQATT; CDR2 reads SNEGSKA (reference sequence). This CDR3 is CSTRERYKGTFTYEQYF. Written as DNA, the CDR3 is TGCAGTACTAGAGAGCGGTATAAAGGGACTTTCACCTACGAGCAGTACTTC.

This clonotype was found many times. The chain carries TRBV7-2 and TRBJ2-1; 9 positions match TRBD2. V lost 1 base, J lost 6 bases, and 10 bases stayed unmatched. The CDR3 is made up of 17 amino acids. The germline V gene has CDR1 SGHTA and CDR2 FQGNSA. CDR3 protein: CASSLVPTGTSTNEQFF. CDR3 sequence (DNA): TGTGCCAGCAGCTTAGTTCCTACCGGGACTAGCACCAATGAGCAGTTCTTC.

This clonotype has a handful of counts. The chain combines TRBV14 with TRBJ1-2, with a possible D match to TRBD1 (6 bases). Germline V CDR1 and CDR2: SGHDN, FVKESK. V lost 2 bases, J lost 6 bases, and 7 bases lay in between. This CDR3 is 12 amino acids long. CDR3 sequence (DNA): TGTGCCAGCAGCCAATACAGGGATGGCTACACCTTC. The encoded protein is CASSQYRDGYTF.

This chain uses TRBV24-1 with TRBJ2-2, with 8 bases matching TRBD2. Unmatched junction bases numbered 5, after V lost 4 bases and J lost 5 bases. Germline V gene sequence: CDR1 KGHDR, CDR2 SFDVKD. This CDR3 has 15 residues. As DNA, the CDR3 is TGTGCCACCAGTGAGACGGGGGGGCCAACCGGGGAGCTGTTTTTT. It translates to CATSETGGPTGELFF.

The V call is TRBV24-1, the J call TRBJ2-1; D ambiguous. CDR1 is KGHDR, CDR2 SFDVKD, per germline. V lost 4 bases, J lost 13 bases, and 7 bases lay in between. The CDR3 loop spans 10 amino acids. As DNA, the CDR3 is TGTGCCACCAGTGAAGAGACCCAGTTCTTC. It codes for CATSEETQFF.

This clonotype has just a few counts. The chain recombines TRBV7-8 with TRBJ1-1; possibly TRBD1 for D (5 bases). The V gene lost 2 bases and the J gene lost 1 base, with 20 bases spanning the gap. CDR3 length: 18 amino acids. From germline, CDR1 is SGHVS and CDR2 FQNEAQ. The CDR3 nucleotides are TGTGCCAGCAGCTTAACCCCCGCCCTGTGGAGGGGGAACACTGAAGCTTTCTTT. Its translation: CASSLTPALWRGNTEAFF. The full variable domain, in which reference TRBV7-8 and TRBJ1-1 provide the parts outside the CDR3, is GAGVSQSPRYKVAKRGQDVALRCDPISGHVSLFWYQQALGQGPEFLTYFQNEAQLDKSGLPSDRFFAERPEGSVSTLKIQRTQQEDSAVYLCASSLTPALWRGNTEAFFGQGTRLTVV.

V is TRBV29-1 and J is TRBJ2-2, with D possibly being TRBD1 or TRBD2 (5 bases each). Deletions cut 4 bases from V and 0 bases from J, with 12 bases between. The CDR3 totals 15 residues. Germline assignment: CDR1 SQVTM and CDR2 ANQGSEA. This CDR3 reads CSVGVGRANTGELFF. DNA of the CDR3: TGCAGCGTTGGAGTGGGACGGGCGAACACCGGGGAGCTGTTTTTT.

This clonotype was counted a few times. V and J are TRBV20-1 and TRBJ2-3, with no clear D. V was shortened by 3 bases and J by 4 bases, with 8 bases between the two germline ends. The CDR3 consists of 12 residues. Germline loops: CDR1 DFQATT, CDR2 SNEGSKA (reference sequence). The CDR3: CSASLGPDTQYF. The CDR3 DNA reads TGCAGTGCTAGCCTCGGACCAGATACGCAGTATTTT.